A selection of T cell receptor beta chains follows, all from one sample in a study of shared T cell receptors in the human thymus. Clones were sequenced by immunoSEQ multiplex PCR, and TCRdb holds only the in-frame ones, with some missing. Of 540,000 or so clones detected, about 80% appear once; the ten largest clones hold roughly 0.013%. These same records also appear under a second study, on human thymus T cells.

Sequenced: thymocytes. These receptors were taken from a boy in the first two years of life with a congenital heart defect. CDR3s include the opening cysteine and the closing phenylalanine or tryptophan. Each record gives: J gene, D gene, clone size, V gene, CDR3 DNA, CDR3 protein. The D gene is left open where the match is weak. Where a row states a size, it is once, few, many or the class of an expanded clone; other rows omit it.

j_gene: TRBJ2-1; d_gene: -; abundance: -; v_gene: TRBV1; CDR3nt: TGCACCAGCAGCCAAGGTGCTAGCCGGTCCTACAATGAGCAGTTCTTC; CDR3aa: CTSSQGASRSYNEQFF
j_gene: TRBJ2-5; d_gene: TRBD1; abundance: -; v_gene: TRBV7-6; CDR3nt: TGTGCCAGCAGCTGCGACAGGGTCGAGATGGAGACCCAGTACTTC; CDR3aa: CASSCDRVEMETQYF
j_gene: TRBJ2-3; d_gene: TRBD2; abundance: -; v_gene: TRBV18; CDR3nt: TGTGCCAGCTCACTAGGACTAGCGGGAGGGCGACCAGATACGCAGTATTTT; CDR3aa: CASSLGLAGGRPDTQYF
j_gene: TRBJ2-1; d_gene: -; abundance: -; v_gene: TRBV14; CDR3nt: TGTGCCAGCAGCCAAGCCGGGAGATGGAATGAGCAGTTCTTC; CDR3aa: CASSQAGRWNEQFF
j_gene: TRBJ2-1; d_gene: TRBD2; abundance: few; v_gene: TRBV14; CDR3nt: TGTGCCAGCAGCTGCGGGCCAGCAGGGCTTAGCGGGAGGCCAAACAATGAGCAGTTCTTC; CDR3aa: CASSCGPAGLSGRPNNEQFF
j_gene: TRBJ2-4; d_gene: TRBD1; abundance: -; v_gene: TRBV29-1; CDR3nt: TGCAGCGCAGAAACAGGGGGCAAAAACATTCAGTACTTC; CDR3aa: CSAETGGKNIQYF
j_gene: TRBJ2-7; d_gene: -; abundance: -; v_gene: TRBV4-1; CDR3nt: TGCGCCAGCACCTGGAGGTTGGCCTCCTACGAGCAGTACTTC; CDR3aa: CASTWRLASYEQYF
j_gene: TRBJ2-7; d_gene: TRBD1; abundance: -; v_gene: TRBV9; CDR3nt: TGTGCCAGCAGCCCGTCCCCGGACAGGACCTACGAGCAGTACTTC; CDR3aa: CASSPSPDRTYEQYF
j_gene: TRBJ1-5; d_gene: -; abundance: once; v_gene: TRBV15; CDR3nt: TGTGCCACCAGCAGAGAAGGTGACGGGGGGGAACATGTTCAGCCCCAGCATTTT; CDR3aa: CATSREGDGGEHVQPQHF
j_gene: TRBJ2-2; d_gene: TRBD2; abundance: -; v_gene: TRBV4-3; CDR3nt: TGCGCCAGCAGCCCCCCACCGGGGCTAGCGGCGAACACCGGGGAGCTGTTTTTT; CDR3aa: CASSPPPGLAANTGELFF
j_gene: TRBJ2-1; d_gene: TRBD1; abundance: -; v_gene: TRBV18; CDR3nt: TGTGCCAGCTCACCATCCAGGGGGCCTAGGGATGAGCAGTTCTTC; CDR3aa: CASSPSRGPRDEQFF
j_gene: TRBJ1-2; d_gene: TRBD1; abundance: -; v_gene: TRBV11-3; CDR3nt: TGTGCCAGCAGCCCCACTAGGACAGGTCTTAACTATGGCTACACCTTC; CDR3aa: CASSPTRTGLNYGYTF
j_gene: TRBJ1-2; d_gene: TRBD1; abundance: -; v_gene: TRBV5-8; CDR3nt: TGTGCCAGCAGCGAACCCGGGGGACAGCACTATACTAACTATGGCTACACCTTC; CDR3aa: CASSEPGGQHYTNYGYTF
j_gene: TRBJ1-4; d_gene: -; abundance: -; v_gene: TRBV4-3; CDR3nt: TGCGCCAGCAGCGCCCGTGGAGCAACTAATGAAAAACTGTTTTTT; CDR3aa: CASSARGATNEKLFF
j_gene: TRBJ2-1; d_gene: -; abundance: -; v_gene: TRBV5-1; CDR3nt: TGCGCCAGCAGCTTGCTGGCAGGCTACCCGTACAATGAGCAGTTCTTC; CDR3aa: CASSLLAGYPYNEQFF
j_gene: TRBJ1-1; d_gene: TRBD1; abundance: -; v_gene: TRBV11-2; CDR3nt: TGTGCCAGCAGCTTAGCCCCCGGGACAGGGGCATCTGAAGCTTTCTTT; CDR3aa: CASSLAPGTGASEAFF
j_gene: TRBJ2-5; d_gene: -; abundance: -; v_gene: TRBV7-3; CDR3nt: TGTGCCAGCAGCTTAAGTCCGGGGTCTCAAGAGACCCAGTACTTC; CDR3aa: CASSLSPGSQETQYF
j_gene: TRBJ2-7; d_gene: TRBD2; abundance: -; v_gene: TRBV5-6; CDR3nt: TGTGCCAGCAGCTCGGGACTAGCGTACGAGCAGTACTTC; CDR3aa: CASSSGLAYEQYF
j_gene: TRBJ1-4; d_gene: TRBD1; abundance: few; v_gene: TRBV28; CDR3nt: TGTGCCAGCAGTTCCCGTCCAGGGACAGGGGAAAGAGAAAAACTGTTTTTT; CDR3aa: CASSSRPGTGEREKLFF
j_gene: TRBJ1-4; d_gene: TRBD1; abundance: -; v_gene: TRBV2; CDR3nt: TGTGCCAGCAGCCTGGGACAGGGAAGGGAAAAACTGTTTTTT; CDR3aa: CASSLGQGREKLFF
j_gene: TRBJ1-2; d_gene: -; abundance: once; v_gene: TRBV20-1; CDR3nt: TGCAGCGCCTTCTGGGGGCCTGGCTACACCTTC; CDR3aa: CSAFWGPGYTF
j_gene: TRBJ2-3; d_gene: -; abundance: -; v_gene: TRBV7-3; CDR3nt: TGTGCCAGCAGCAGGAGGGGGCGCGGGACAGATACGCAGTATTTT; CDR3aa: CASSRRGRGTDTQYF
j_gene: TRBJ2-3; d_gene: -; abundance: -; v_gene: TRBV27; CDR3nt: TGTGCCAGCATCCGAGAGGGGAGGAGAAGCACAGATACGCAGTATTTT; CDR3aa: CASIREGRRSTDTQYF
j_gene: TRBJ2-1; d_gene: -; abundance: once; v_gene: TRBV30; CDR3nt: TGTGCCTGGGGGAGACCTCCCTACAATGAGCAGTTCTTC; CDR3aa: CAWGRPPYNEQFF
j_gene: TRBJ2-7; d_gene: -; abundance: -; v_gene: TRBV6-5; CDR3nt: TGTGCCAGCAGGGTAAATCACTCAGGCTCCTACGAGCAGTACTTC; CDR3aa: CASRVNHSGSYEQYF
j_gene: TRBJ1-5; d_gene: TRBD1; abundance: few; v_gene: TRBV6-1; CDR3nt: TGTGCCAGCAGTGAATCCCGACCCTTGGACAGGGTAAATCAGCCCCAGCATTTT; CDR3aa: CASSESRPLDRVNQPQHF